Shown below are 30 T cell receptor beta chains from a single sample sequenced in a study of cytomegalovirus exposure and HLA in healthy donors. Sequenced by immunoSEQ multiplex PCR; TCRdb stores in-frame clones only, minus some. The sample lists 200,000 to 250,000 clones, approximately 80% seen once, with more than 13% in the top ten. The sample taken for sequencing was PBMCs. Receptor source: a woman in her twenties or thirties in good health and CMV-seropositive.

V is TRBV9 and J is TRBJ2-2, with TRBD1 as a possible D gene (5 bases). V gave up 0 bases and J gave up 5 bases, with 11 bases separating them. CDR1 SGDLS and CDR2 YYNGEE come from the germline V gene. The CDR3 spans 15 residues. This CDR3 reads CASSVAWAGTGELFF. Written as DNA, the CDR3 is TGTGCCAGCAGCGTAGCCTGGGCAGGGACCGGGGAGCTGTTTTTT.

The sample holds one count of this clone. The V and J genes are TRBV5-1 and TRBJ2-7, with TRBD1 identical over 7 bases. V gave up 7 bases and J gave up 4 bases; unmatched junction bases: 11. CDR3 length: 14 residues. Germline loops: CDR1 SGHRS, CDR2 YFSETQ. The CDR3 DNA reads as TGCGCCAGCTCGACAGGGAACATCCGTTACGAGCAGTACTTC. This gives the protein CASSTGNIRYEQYF.

The V gene is TRBV27, the J gene TRBJ1-4; D is unclear. The germline gives CDR1 MNHEY, CDR2 SMNVEV (reference sequence). V gave up 6 bases and J gave up 0 bases, with 11 bases separating them. The CDR3 length is 15 residues. As DNA, the CDR3 is TGTGCCAGCAGCCGGACGGCTGCAACTAATGAAAAACTGTTTTTT. It translates to CASSRTAATNEKLFF.

The rearrangement joins TRBV4-2 to TRBJ1-4; D may be TRBD1 (5 bases). The CDR3 is 11 amino acids. V lost 2 bases, J lost 15 bases, and 10 bases lay in between. Per the germline V gene, CDR1 is LGHNA and CDR2 is YNFKEQ. The CDR3 sequence is CASSQLRGMFF. The CDR3 DNA sequence: TGTGCCAGCAGCCAACTCCGGGGGATGTTTTTT.

The CDR3 DNA reads TGTGCCAGCAGCGGGACTAGCGGGCCTCCGCGGGAGCAGTACTTC. Protein product: CASSGTSGPPREQYF. The chain has TRBV5-6 and TRBJ2-7; 12 positions agree with TRBD2. V shed 4 bases and J 7 bases; nucleotides not matched to a gene: 9. The CDR3 is 15 amino acids. CDR1 SGHDT and CDR2 YYEEEE come from the germline V gene.

The V gene is TRBV6-1, the J gene TRBJ2-7; 10 bases line up with TRBD2. CDR1 MNHNS and CDR2 SASEGT come from the germline V gene. The CDR3 covers 17 residues. V was pared by 4 bases and J by 3 bases, with 12 bases of the junction left unmatched. This chain's CDR3 is CASSAGLAADLIYEQYF. In DNA form, the CDR3 reads TGTGCCAGCAGTGCAGGACTAGCGGCCGACCTAATCTACGAGCAGTACTTC.

The chain carries TRBV5-6 and TRBJ2-1; D gene unclear. Per the germline V gene, CDR1 is SGHDT and CDR2 is YYEEEE. V was clipped by 0 bases and J by 7 bases, with 17 bases between them. The CDR3 covers 16 residues. CDR3 in amino acids: CASSLVHRLKSNEQFF. The CDR3 region has the DNA TGTGCCAGCAGCTTGGTGCACCGACTTAAGTCGAATGAGCAGTTCTTC.

The chain couples TRBV29-1 to TRBJ2-1; 10 bases align to TRBD1. There are 13 residues in the CDR3. Germline V gives CDR1 SQVTM, CDR2 ANQGSEA. With 8 bases clipped from V and 9 bases from J, the junction kept 10 bases outside the gene matches. The CDR3 reads CSTGTGVVGEQFF. The CDR3 region has the DNA TGCAGCACCGGGACAGGGGTAGTTGGTGAGCAGTTCTTC.

The CDR3: CASSPIGQAQNTEAFF. The CDR3 bases are TGTGCCAGCTCACCGATAGGACAGGCCCAAAACACTGAAGCTTTCTTT. The chain employs TRBV18 and TRBJ1-1; 7 bases agree with TRBD1. The CDR3 spans 16 residues. Germline trimming cut 3 bases from V and 2 bases from J; bases unmatched to any gene: 9. Germline V lookup: CDR1 KGHSH, CDR2 LQKENI. Full variable domain (missing parts from reference TRBV18 and TRBJ1-1): NAGVMQNPRHLVRRRGQEARLRCSPMKGHSHVYWYRQLPEEGLKFMVYLQKENIIDESGMPKERFSAEFPKEGPSILRIQQVVRGDSAAYFCASSPIGQAQNTEAFFGQGTRLTVV.

The V gene is TRBV30, the J gene TRBJ1-3; D is possibly TRBD1 (6 bases). This CDR3 comprises 14 residues. V dropped 0 bases and J dropped 4 bases, with 10 bases sitting between them. From germline, CDR1 is GTSNPN and CDR2 SVGIG (reference sequence). In DNA form, the CDR3 reads TGTGCCTGGAGTGTCGGGACATCCGGAAACACCATATATTTT. Encoded protein: CAWSVGTSGNTIYF.

The chain is built from TRBV6-6 and TRBJ2-7; TRBD2 matches at 13 bases. J gave up 1 base and V 10 bases, and 7 bases lay outside the gene matches. Germline CDR1 and CDR2: MNHNY and SVGAGI (reference sequence). The CDR3 contains 15 residues. The CDR3 DNA follows: TGTGCCACCTCACAGGGACTAGCGGGATCCTACGAGCAGTACTTC. The encoded protein is CATSQGLAGSYEQYF.

The chain uses TRBV15 and TRBJ2-7; tentatively, D is TRBD1 (5 bases). The germline V gene has CDR1 LNHNV and CDR2 YYDKDF (reference sequence). The CDR3 sequence is 14 residues long. The V gene lost 4 bases and the J gene lost 3 bases, with 13 bases spanning the gap. CDR3 region: CATSKIGAGYEQYF. CDR3 bases: TGTGCCACCAGCAAAATAGGGGCTGGCTACGAGCAGTACTTC.

The CDR3 bases are TGTGCCAGTAGTTGGGGACTAGCGGGAGGCTACGAGCAGTACTTC. Its translation: CASSWGLAGGYEQYF. V is TRBV19 and J is TRBJ2-7; TRBD2 agrees at 15 bases. CDR3 size: 15 residues. After removal of 5 bases from V and 3 bases from J, the junction contained 2 bases not matched to a gene. Germline CDR1 is LNHDA and CDR2 is SQIVND (reference sequence).

This clone was counted once. The V call is TRBV9, the J call TRBJ2-2; the match to TRBD2 covers 8 bases. This CDR3 region has 14 residues. CDR1 SGDLS and CDR2 YYNGEE come from the germline V gene. Trimming took 7 bases from V and 3 from J; bases not matched to a gene: 5. The CDR3: CASSSSGDTGELFF. DNA of the CDR3: TGTGCCAGCTCAAGTAGCGGGGACACCGGGGAGCTGTTTTTT. Full variable domain (remainder filled in from reference TRBV9 and TRBJ2-2): DSGVTQTPKHLITATGQRVTLRCSPRSGDLSVYWYQQSLDQGLQFLIQYYNGEERAKGNILERFSAQQFPDLHSELNLSSLELGDSALYFCASSSSGDTGELFFGEGSRLTVL.

The chain is built from TRBV30 and TRBJ2-7, with 9 bases that match TRBD1. V lost 5 bases, J lost 5 bases, and 10 bases stayed unmatched. The CDR3 length is 14 residues. Germline CDR1 GTSNPN, CDR2 SVGIG (reference sequence). CDR3: CAWVSGTGNNEQYF. DNA of the CDR3: TGTGCCTGGGTTTCTGGGACAGGGAACAACGAGCAGTACTTC.

The rearrangement joins TRBV13 to TRBJ1-1, with TRBD1 identical over 8 bases. In germline, CDR1 is PRHDT, CDR2 FYEKMQ (reference sequence). The ends lost 4 bases at V and 6 bases at J; junction bases unmatched: 4. CDR3 length equals 13 residues. The CDR3 bases are TGTGCCAGCAGCTCGACAGGGGCTGCTGAAGCTTTCTTT. Translating gives CASSSTGAAEAFF. The variable domain in full, with the rest retrieved from reference TRBV13 and TRBJ1-1, is AAGVIQSPRHLIKEKRETATLKCYPIPRHDTVYWYQQGPGQDPQFLISFYEKMQSDKGSIPDRFSAQQFSDYHSELNMSSLELGDSALYFCASSSTGAAEAFFGQGTRLTVV.

The chain combines TRBV5-1 with TRBJ2-3; D might be TRBD1 or TRBD2, each matching 5 bases. The length of the CDR3 is 15 residues. Germline loops: CDR1 SGHRS, CDR2 YFSETQ. Trimming took off 4 bases at V and 0 bases at J, with 12 bases between the two ends. Written as DNA, the CDR3 is TGCGCCAGCAGCACTGGGGGATCTAGCACAGATACGCAGTATTTT. Its protein product is CASSTGGSSTDTQYF.

This clone was picked up a small number of times. V usage is TRBV30 and J usage is TRBJ2-7; D is unresolved. The CDR3 totals 12 residues. Per germline, CDR1 GTSNPN and CDR2 SVGIG (reference sequence). V lost 4 bases, J lost 6 bases, and 13 bases lay in between. The CDR3 DNA is TGTGCCTGGACCCGAGATTTTACCGAGCAGTACTTC. Translating gives CAWTRDFTEQYF.

The rearrangement uses TRBV6-5 and TRBJ2-1; D possibly matches TRBD1 or TRBD2 (5 bases each). This CDR3 has 16 amino acids. Germline V gene sequence: CDR1 MNHEY, CDR2 SVGAGI. V lost 2 bases and J lost 1, with 12 bases in between. In DNA form, the CDR3 reads TGTGCCAGCAGTTACCACACGGGACCATCCTACAATGAGCAGTTCTTC. Translation gives CASSYHTGPSYNEQFF.

Concerning this clone: At one of its ends the junction is not consistent with the germline gene, which may arise from a read error. V is TRBV5-6 and J is TRBJ2-7; TRBD2 might be the D (6 bases). This CDR3 is 11 amino acids long. CDR1 is SGHDT and CDR2 is YYEEEE in the germline V gene. CDR3 bases: TGTGCCAGCAGCTTGGACCGGGAGTGGGACTTC. Translated, it gives CASSLDREWDF. The whole variable domain, filled in from reference TRBV5-6 and TRBJ2-7, reads DAGVTQSPTHLIKTRGQQVTLRCSPKSGHDTVSWYQQALGQGPQFIFQYYEEEERQRGNFPDRFSGHQFPNYSSELNVNALLLGDSALYLCASSLDREWDFGPGTRLTVT.

The V gene is TRBV29-1, the J gene TRBJ2-1; 9 nucleotides line up with TRBD2. This CDR3 comprises 12 residues. The germline gives CDR1 SQVTM, CDR2 ANQGSEA. J gave up 7 bases and V 7 bases, and 5 bases lay outside the gene matches. This CDR3 is CSAASGTNEQFF. DNA of the CDR3: TGCAGCGCGGCTAGCGGGACTAATGAGCAGTTCTTC.

The chain recombines TRBV6-5 with TRBJ1-4; D gene uncertain. Germline CDR1 reads MNHEY; CDR2 reads SVGAGI. The CDR3 is made up of 11 amino acids. V gave up 2 bases and J gave up 10 bases, with 5 bases separating them. The CDR3 bases are TGTGCCAGCAGTTACGAGGGAAAACTGTTTTTT. Amino acids: CASSYEGKLFF.

This clone occurred a few times. The chain carries TRBV6-5 and TRBJ2-2, with 9 positions matching TRBD2. The germline V gene encodes CDR1 MNHEY and CDR2 SVGAGI. Trimming at V came to 0 bases and at J to 5 bases, leaving 4 bases not matched to a gene. The CDR3 is made up of 16 amino acids. In DNA, the CDR3 is TGTGCCAGCAGTTACTCGGCGGGAGGGCCAACCGGGGAGCTGTTTTTT. Protein product: CASSYSAGGPTGELFF.

V gene TRBV15 combines with J gene TRBJ2-1; TRBD2 matches 7 bases. The CDR3 loop spans 16 amino acids. Germline CDR1 is LNHNV and CDR2 is YYDKDF (reference sequence). The V and J ends lost 0 bases and 6 bases, in that order; junction bases with no gene match: 8. The CDR3 spells CATSRDSLRESNEQFF. The CDR3 DNA reads TGTGCCACCAGCAGAGATTCGTTGCGGGAGAGCAATGAGCAGTTCTTC.

V gene TRBV15 combines with J gene TRBJ2-6, with D possibly being TRBD1 (6 bases). V lost 5 bases, J lost 2 bases, and 10 bases lay in between. The CDR3 is 15 amino acids. Germline CDR1 LNHNV, CDR2 YYDKDF (reference sequence). The CDR3 DNA reads as TGTGCCACCAGCTCCGGACAGACTGGGGCCAACGTCCTGACTTTC. It translates to CATSSGQTGANVLTF.

The chain links TRBV27 to TRBJ2-7, with TRBD2 identical over 7 bases. Germline V gene sequence: CDR1 MNHEY, CDR2 SMNVEV (reference sequence). The CDR3 is 16 residues long. With 1 base clipped from V and 2 bases from J, the junction kept 8 bases outside the gene matches. CDR3: CASSLLSGGVPYEQYF. CDR3 nucleotides: TGTGCCAGCAGTTTATTGTCGGGAGGAGTCCCCTACGAGCAGTACTTC.

The chain joins TRBV6-1 to TRBJ1-2, with D possibly TRBD1 on 5 matching bases. This CDR3 has 14 amino acids. Trimming removed 6 bases from V and 5 bases from J, with 16 bases in between. CDR1 MNHNS and CDR2 SASEGT come from the germline V gene. CDR3 amino acids: CASRPGLGTYGYTF. In DNA, the CDR3 is TGTGCCAGCAGACCTGGGCTAGGGACTTATGGCTACACCTTC.

The gene calls are TRBV11-2 and TRBJ2-3; no clear D. Germline assignment: CDR1 SGHAT and CDR2 FQNNGV. The CDR3 covers 13 residues. With 4 bases removed from V and 6 bases from J, the gap between germline ends came to 11 bases. CDR3 in DNA: TGTGCCAGCAGCTCCGCCTTTTCGGATACGCAGTATTTT. Translation gives CASSSAFSDTQYF. Full variable domain (outside the CDR3, taken from reference TRBV11-2 and TRBJ2-3): EAGVAQSPRYKIIEKRQSVAFWCNPISGHATLYWYQQILGQGPKLLIQFQNNGVVDDSQLPKDRFSAERLKGVDSTLKIQPAKLEDSAVYLCASSSAFSDTQYFGPGTRLTVL.

The rearrangement uses TRBV2 and TRBJ2-7; D may be TRBD1 (6 bases). Germline CDR1 reads SNHLY; CDR2 reads FYNNEI. With 4 bases removed from V and 2 bases from J, the gap between germline ends came to 9 bases. CDR3 length: 13 residues. The CDR3 region has the DNA TGTGCCAGCAGTGTCCCAGGGGCCTACGAGCAGTACTTC. It yields the protein CASSVPGAYEQYF.

CDR3 in amino acids: CASSPGTAHTQYF. As DNA, the CDR3 is TGTGCCAGCAGCCCTGGGACTGCCCATACGCAGTATTTT. The genes are TRBV6-5 and TRBJ2-3; D is possibly TRBD2 (6 bases). Trimming pared 6 bases from V and 7 bases from J, leaving 14 bases between. The CDR3 has 13 amino acids. In germline, CDR1 is MNHEY, CDR2 SVGAGI.